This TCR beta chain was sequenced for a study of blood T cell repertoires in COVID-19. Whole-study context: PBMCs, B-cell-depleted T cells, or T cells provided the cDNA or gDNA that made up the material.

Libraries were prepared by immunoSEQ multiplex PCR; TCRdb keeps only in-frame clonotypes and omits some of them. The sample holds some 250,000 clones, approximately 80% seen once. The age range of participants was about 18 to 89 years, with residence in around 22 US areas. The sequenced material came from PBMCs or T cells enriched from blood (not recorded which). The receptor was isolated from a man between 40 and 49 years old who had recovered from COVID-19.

The CDR3 here is CASSPNLGLAGERDTQYF. CDR3 DNA: TGTGCCAGCAGCCCCAACCTGGGACTAGCGGGAGAAAGAGATACGCAGTATTTT. V and J are TRBV7-3 and TRBJ2-3, with 14 nucleotides matching TRBD2. With 5 bases clipped from V and 5 bases from J, the junction kept 12 bases outside the gene matches. The CDR3 sequence is 18 residues long. Germline V lookup: CDR1 SGHTA, CDR2 FQGTGA.